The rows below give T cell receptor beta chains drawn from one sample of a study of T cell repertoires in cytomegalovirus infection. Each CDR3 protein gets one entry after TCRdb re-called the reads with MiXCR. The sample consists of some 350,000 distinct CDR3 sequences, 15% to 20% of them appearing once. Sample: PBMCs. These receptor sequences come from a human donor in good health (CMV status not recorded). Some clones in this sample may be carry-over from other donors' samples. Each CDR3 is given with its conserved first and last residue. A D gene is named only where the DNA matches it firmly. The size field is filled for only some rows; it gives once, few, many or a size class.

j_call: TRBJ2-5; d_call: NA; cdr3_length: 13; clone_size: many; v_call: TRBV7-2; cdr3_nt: TGTGCCAGCAGCTTAGGGTATTCTGGGACCCAGTACTTC; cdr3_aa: CASSLGYSGTQYF
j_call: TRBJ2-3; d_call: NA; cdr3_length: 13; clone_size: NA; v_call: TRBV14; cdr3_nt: TGTGCCAGCAATCTTGTGGGGGCCGATACGCAGTATTTT; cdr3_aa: CASNLVGADTQYF
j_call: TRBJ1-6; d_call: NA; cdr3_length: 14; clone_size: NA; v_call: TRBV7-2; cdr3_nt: TGTGCCAGCAGCACGCGAAGCATAAAGTCACCCCTCCACTTT; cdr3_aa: CASSTRSIKSPLHF
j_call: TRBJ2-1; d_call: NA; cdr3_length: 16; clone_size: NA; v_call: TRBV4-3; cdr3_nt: TGCGCCAGCAGCCAGCCGCGCGGGCCCTCCTACAATGAGCAGTTCTTC; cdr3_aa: CASSQPRGPSYNEQFF
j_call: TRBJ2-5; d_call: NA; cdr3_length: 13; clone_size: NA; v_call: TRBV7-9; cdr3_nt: TGTGCCAGCAGCCGAACTAGTTCGGAGACCCAGTACTTC; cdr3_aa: CASSRTSSETQYF
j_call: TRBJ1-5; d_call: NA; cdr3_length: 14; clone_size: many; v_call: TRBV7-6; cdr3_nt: TGTGCCAGCAGCTTATACAAGGGAAGTCAGCCCCAGCATTTT; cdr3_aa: CASSLYKGSQPQHF
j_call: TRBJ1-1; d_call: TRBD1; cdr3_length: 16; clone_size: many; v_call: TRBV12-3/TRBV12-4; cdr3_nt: TGTGCCAGCAGTCCACAAGGACAGGGGATGGGGACTGAAGCTTTCTTT; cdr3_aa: CASSPQGQGMGTEAFF
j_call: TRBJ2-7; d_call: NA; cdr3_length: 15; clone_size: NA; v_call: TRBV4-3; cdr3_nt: TGCGCCAGCAGCCTCGCGGTCCGGGATTCCTACGAGCAGTACTTC; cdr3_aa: CASSLAVRDSYEQYF
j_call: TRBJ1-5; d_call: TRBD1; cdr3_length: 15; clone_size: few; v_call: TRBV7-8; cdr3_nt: TGTGCCAGCAGCCCGGACAGGGAGCGCTATCAGCCCCAGCATTTT; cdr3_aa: CASSPDRERYQPQHF
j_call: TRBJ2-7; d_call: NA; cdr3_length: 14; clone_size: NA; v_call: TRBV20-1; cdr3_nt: TGCAGTGCTAGAGCCGGGTCGCTAACATACGAGCAGTACTTC; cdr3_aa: CSARAGSLTYEQYF
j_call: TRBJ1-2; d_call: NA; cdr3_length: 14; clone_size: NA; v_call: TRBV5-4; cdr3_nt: TGTGCCAGCAGCCCCGGTCAGGCATTCTATGGCTACACCTTC; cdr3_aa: CASSPGQAFYGYTF
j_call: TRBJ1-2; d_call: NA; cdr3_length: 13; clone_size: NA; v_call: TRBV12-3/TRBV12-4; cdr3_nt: TGTGCCAGCAGAGCTACAGGGCGTCGAGGCTACACCTTC; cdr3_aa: CASRATGRRGYTF
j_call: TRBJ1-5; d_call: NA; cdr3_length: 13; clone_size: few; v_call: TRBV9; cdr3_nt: TGTGCCAGCAGCCTGGACCATAATCAGCCCCAGCATTTT; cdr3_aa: CASSLDHNQPQHF
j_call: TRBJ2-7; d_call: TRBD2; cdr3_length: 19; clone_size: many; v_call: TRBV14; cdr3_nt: TGTGCCAGCAGCCTACGAACCGGGACTAGCGGGAGAGGGGGCTACGAGCAGTACTTC; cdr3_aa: CASSLRTGTSGRGGYEQYF
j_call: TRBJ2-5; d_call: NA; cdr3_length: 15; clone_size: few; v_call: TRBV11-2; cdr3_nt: TGTGCCAGCCCCAGGGGGGGGCGCCTGAGGGAGACCCAGTACTTC; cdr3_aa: CASPRGGRLRETQYF
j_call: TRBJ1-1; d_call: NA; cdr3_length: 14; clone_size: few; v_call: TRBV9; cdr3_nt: TGTGCCAGCAGCGTTTTGGGACAGAACACTGAAGCTTTCTTT; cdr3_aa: CASSVLGQNTEAFF
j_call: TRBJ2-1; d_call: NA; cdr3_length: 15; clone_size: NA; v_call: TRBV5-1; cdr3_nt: TGCGCCAGCAGCCCTGGCCTCTACCAGGTCAATGAGCAGTTCTTC; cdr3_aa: CASSPGLYQVNEQFF
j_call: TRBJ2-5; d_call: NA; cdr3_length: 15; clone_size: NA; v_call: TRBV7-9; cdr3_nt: TGTGCCAGCAGCTTAAGGAATAGCGGCTTAGAGACCCAGTACTTC; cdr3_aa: CASSLRNSGLETQYF
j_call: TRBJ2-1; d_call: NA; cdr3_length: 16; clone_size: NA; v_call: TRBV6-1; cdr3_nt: TGTGCCAGCAGTTCGCCCGGCAGGGTTGGGAGCAATGAGCAGTTCTTC; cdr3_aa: CASSSPGRVGSNEQFF
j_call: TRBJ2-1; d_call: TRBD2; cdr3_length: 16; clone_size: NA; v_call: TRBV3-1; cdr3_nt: TGTGCCAGCAGCCAAGAAACTAGCGGGATCTACAATGAGCAGTTCTTC; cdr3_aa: CASSQETSGIYNEQFF
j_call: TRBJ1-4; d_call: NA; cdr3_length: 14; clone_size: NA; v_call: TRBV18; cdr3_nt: TGTGCCAGCTCACCGGACCAGGGTAATGAAAAACTGTTTTTT; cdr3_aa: CASSPDQGNEKLFF
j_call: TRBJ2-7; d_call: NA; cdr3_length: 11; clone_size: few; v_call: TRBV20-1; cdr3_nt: TGCAGTGCTAAGGCCATCTACGAGCAGTACTTC; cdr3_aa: CSAKAIYEQYF
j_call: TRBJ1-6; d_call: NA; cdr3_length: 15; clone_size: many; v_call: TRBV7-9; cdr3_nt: TGTGCCAGCAGCTCCCAGGTCCTCGAATTTTCACCCCTCCACTTT; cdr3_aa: CASSSQVLEFSPLHF
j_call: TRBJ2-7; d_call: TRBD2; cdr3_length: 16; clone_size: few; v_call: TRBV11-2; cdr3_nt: TGTGCCAGCAGCTTCCGCAGGACTAGCGGGCCCTACGAGCAGTACTTC; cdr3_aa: CASSFRRTSGPYEQYF
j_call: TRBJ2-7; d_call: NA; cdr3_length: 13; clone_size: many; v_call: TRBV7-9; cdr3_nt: TGTGCCAGCAGCCTACGACAGTCCTACGAGCAGTACTTC; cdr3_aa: CASSLRQSYEQYF
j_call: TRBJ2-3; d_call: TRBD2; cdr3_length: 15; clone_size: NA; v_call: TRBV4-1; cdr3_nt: TGCGCCAGCAGCCTTTGGGGGGGACCCACAGATACGCAGTATTTT; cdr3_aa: CASSLWGGPTDTQYF
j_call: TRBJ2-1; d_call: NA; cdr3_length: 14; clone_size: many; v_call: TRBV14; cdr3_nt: TGTGCCAGCAGCCAGTTTACCGGCAACAATGAGCAGTTCTTC; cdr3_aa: CASSQFTGNNEQFF
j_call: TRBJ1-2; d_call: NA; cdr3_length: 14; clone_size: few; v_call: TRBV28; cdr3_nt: TGTGCCAGCAGTTTTCAGGCGGGCTACTATGGCTACACCTTC; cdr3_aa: CASSFQAGYYGYTF
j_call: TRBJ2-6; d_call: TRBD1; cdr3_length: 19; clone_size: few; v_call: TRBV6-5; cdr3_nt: TGTGCCAGCAGCTTACGGGTCGACAGGGGGCTAGCTGGGGCCAACGTCCTGACTTTC; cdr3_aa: CASSLRVDRGLAGANVLTF
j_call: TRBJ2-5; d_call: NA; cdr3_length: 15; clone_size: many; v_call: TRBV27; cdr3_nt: TGTGCCAGCAGCCCCGAAATTGGGGTTCCGGAGACCCAGTACTTC; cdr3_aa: CASSPEIGVPETQYF
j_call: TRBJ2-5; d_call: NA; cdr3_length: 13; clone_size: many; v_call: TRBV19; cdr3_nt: TGTGCCAGCTCTGCAGGGCCCCAAGAGACCCAGTACTTC; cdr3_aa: CASSAGPQETQYF
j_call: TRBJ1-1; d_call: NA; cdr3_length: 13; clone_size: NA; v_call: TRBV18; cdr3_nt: TGTGCCACCGTCGGTTCTTTGGACACTGAAGCTTTCTTT; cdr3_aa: CATVGSLDTEAFF
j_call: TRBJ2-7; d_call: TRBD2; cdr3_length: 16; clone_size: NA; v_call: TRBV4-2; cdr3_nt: TGTGCCAGCAGCCAAGATTTCGGGAGGGTGGAGTCCGAGCAGTACTTC; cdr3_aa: CASSQDFGRVESEQYF
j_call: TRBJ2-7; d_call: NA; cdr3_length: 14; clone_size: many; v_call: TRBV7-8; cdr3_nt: TGTGCCAGCACTGGAGAGGGGAACCTCTACGAGCAGTACTTC; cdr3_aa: CASTGEGNLYEQYF
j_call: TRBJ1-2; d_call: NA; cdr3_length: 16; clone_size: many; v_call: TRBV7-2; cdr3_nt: TGTGCCAGCAGCTACCTCCGGGACAAAAAAACACGCGGCTACACCTTC; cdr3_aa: CASSYLRDKKTRGYTF
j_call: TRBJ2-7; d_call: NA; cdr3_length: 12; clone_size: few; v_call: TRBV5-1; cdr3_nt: TGCGCCAGCAGGGGGACGGAATACGAGCAGTACTTC; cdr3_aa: CASRGTEYEQYF
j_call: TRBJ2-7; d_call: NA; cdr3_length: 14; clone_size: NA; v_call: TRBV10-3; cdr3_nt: TGTGCCATCAGTAGCCCCAGAGTATCCTACGAGCAGTACTTC; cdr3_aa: CAISSPRVSYEQYF
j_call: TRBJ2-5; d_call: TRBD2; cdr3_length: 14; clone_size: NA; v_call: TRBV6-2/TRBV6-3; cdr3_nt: TGTGCCAGCAGAACAGCGGGAGGTGGGGAGACCCAGTACTTC; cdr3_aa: CASRTAGGGETQYF
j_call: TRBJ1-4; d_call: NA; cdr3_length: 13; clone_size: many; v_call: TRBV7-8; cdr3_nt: TGTGCCAGCAGCCGCTCAACTAATGAAAAACTGTTTTTT; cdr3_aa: CASSRSTNEKLFF
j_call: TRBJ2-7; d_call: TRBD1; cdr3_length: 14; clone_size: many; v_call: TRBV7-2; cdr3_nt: TGTGCCAGCAGCCCGACAGGGGGGAACTACGAGCAGTACTTC; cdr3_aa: CASSPTGGNYEQYF